Following are 25 T cell receptor beta chains from one sample sequenced in a study of beta chain features in type 1 diabetes. As every portion of the isolated RNA was reverse transcribed, the sequencing read expressed TCRB transcripts. Some clones are missing from TCRdb's copy, which holds only in-frame ones; the method was immunoSEQ multiplex PCR. The profile covers about 350,000 clones, with roughly a fifth appearing a single time and roughly 0.045% taken by the ten largest. The sample comprised naive CD4+ T cells from blood. The receptors were gathered from a young woman in good health.

This chain links TRBV29-1 with TRBJ2-2; D unclear. V was clipped by 5 bases and J by 0 bases, with 13 bases between them. This CDR3 is 15 amino acids long. CDR1 and CDR2 (germline): SQVTM, ANQGSEA. For the CDR3, the DNA is TGCAGCGTTCTCAAATGGCCTTCGAACACCGGGGAGCTGTTTTTT. Protein sequence: CSVLKWPSNTGELFF.

The V and J genes are TRBV7-3 and TRBJ1-1; 11 nucleotides align to TRBD1. CDR3 length: 17 amino acids. With V trimmed by 4 bases and J by 1 base, 8 bases remained unmatched. CDR1 and CDR2 (germline): SGHTA, FQGTGA. Here the CDR3 DNA reads TGTGCCAGCAGCTCCGGACAGGGGGCGCGAGGGAACACTGAAGCTTTCTTT. Protein product: CASSSGQGARGNTEAFF.

The chain links TRBV18 to TRBJ2-4, with TRBD2 as a possible D gene (5 bases). The CDR3 sequence is 14 residues long. Germline V gene lookup returns CDR1 KGHSH and CDR2 LQKENI. Trimming removed 6 bases at V and 2 bases at J, with 11 bases between. CDR3 amino acids: CASSPGFSKNIQYF. For the CDR3, the DNA is TGTGCCAGCTCCCCGGGATTTTCCAAAAACATTCAGTACTTC. The variable domain in full, completed from reference TRBV18 and TRBJ2-4, reads NAGVMQNPRHLVRRRGQEARLRCSPMKGHSHVYWYRQLPEEGLKFMVYLQKENIIDESGMPKERFSAEFPKEGPSILRIQQVVRGDSAAYFCASSPGFSKNIQYFGAGTRLSVL.

The J gene is TRBJ2-7, the V gene TRBV30; 8 positions agree with TRBD1. The germline CDR1 and CDR2 sequences are GTSNPN and SVGIG (reference sequence). V shed 5 bases, J shed 4 bases, and the junction held 10 bases outside the gene matches. The CDR3 consists of 14 residues. CDR3 loop: CAWADRGTSYEQYF. The CDR3 DNA reads TGTGCCTGGGCTGACAGGGGCACCTCGTACGAGCAGTACTTC.

This clone has a handful of counts. This chain uses TRBV30 with TRBJ2-7; TRBD1 agrees at 7 bases. V shed 3 bases and J 4 bases; nucleotides not matched to a gene: 3. This CDR3 contains 12 residues. Germline V gene lookup returns CDR1 GTSNPN and CDR2 SVGIG (reference sequence). In DNA form, the CDR3 reads TGTGCCTGGAGGATGACAGGGTACGAGCAGTACTTC. This translates into CAWRMTGYEQYF.

V and J are TRBV4-2 and TRBJ2-7; 8 nucleotides align to TRBD2. The germline CDR1 and CDR2 sequences are LGHNA and YNFKEQ. Germline trimming cut 4 bases from V and 4 bases from J; bases unmatched to any gene: 15. This CDR3 contains 17 residues. CDR3 in amino acids: CASSRETSLAGGYEQYF. The CDR3 coding sequence is TGTGCCAGCAGCCGAGAAACTAGTTTGGCGGGAGGATACGAGCAGTACTTC.

This clone appeared a few times. This rearrangement joins TRBV11-2 to TRBJ2-3; D is unresolved. Germline CDR1 and CDR2: SGHAT and FQNNGV. The ends were cut back, 2 bases at V and 0 bases at J, with 3 bases in the middle. The CDR3 consists of 13 residues. The CDR3 region is CASSLTSTDTQYF. The CDR3 DNA follows: TGTGCCAGCAGCTTAACAAGCACAGATACGCAGTATTTT.

The rearrangement links TRBV7-2 to TRBJ2-5; D is possibly TRBD1 (7 bases). V dropped 3 bases and J dropped 5 bases, with 16 bases sitting between them. CDR1 and CDR2 (germline): SGHTA, FQGNSA. The CDR3 has 15 residues. CDR3 amino acids: CASSLEGAIRETQYF. In nucleotides, the CDR3 is TGTGCCAGCAGCTTGGAGGGGGCCATCCGGGAGACCCAGTACTTC.

This chain links TRBV4-1 with TRBJ1-2; perhaps TRBD1 as D (6 bases). The CDR3 is made up of 11 amino acids. Trimming left V 8 bases short and J 2 bases short, with 6 bases between. The V gene's germline CDR1 is MGHRA and CDR2 YSYEKL. The CDR3 bases are TGCGCCAGCCAGGGGAACTATGGCTACACCTTC. This gives the protein CASQGNYGYTF.

The chain links TRBV2 to TRBJ1-5; 7 bases align to TRBD1. The V segment lost 6 bases and the J segment 7 bases; nucleotides outside the gene matches: 9. The CDR3 has 14 amino acids. Per the germline V gene, CDR1 is SNHLY and CDR2 is FYNNEI. DNA for the CDR3: TGTGCCAGCAGGTTAAGACAGGGTGGACAGCCCCAGCATTTT. It translates to CASRLRQGGQPQHF.

V and J are TRBV25-1 and TRBJ1-4; D is unresolved. Trimming shortened V by 5 bases and J by 5 bases, and 15 bases separated the two germline ends. The CDR3 runs to 15 residues. Germline V gene data show CDR1 as MGHDK and CDR2 as SYGVNS. CDR3 amino acids: CASSWARGLNEKLFF. The CDR3 DNA reads TGTGCCAGCAGTTGGGCCCGGGGTCTGAATGAAAAACTGTTTTTT.

Remarks on this clone: The sample has other DNA sequences that encode this CDR3 too. The CDR3 loop reads CASSLRGNTEAFF. CDR3 nucleotide sequence: TGTGCCAGCAGTTTAAGGGGGAACACTGAAGCTTTCTTT. The rearrangement joins TRBV27 to TRBJ1-1, with a weak D call TRBD1 (5 bases). Per the germline V gene, CDR1 is MNHEY and CDR2 is SMNVEV (reference sequence). V was trimmed by 2 bases and J by 1 base, leaving 5 bases between them. The CDR3 contains 13 residues.

The gene calls are TRBV30 and TRBJ1-2, with D perhaps matching TRBD1 (6 bases). Per germline, CDR1 GTSNPN and CDR2 SVGIG (reference sequence). The CDR3 has 13 amino acids. Deletions cut 3 bases from V and 7 bases from J, with 15 bases between. The DNA for the CDR3 is TGTGCCTGGAGCGGCCTCCGGACAGTTGGCTACACCTTC. Translating gives CAWSGLRTVGYTF.

V is TRBV5-5 and J is TRBJ2-4; D perhaps matches TRBD1 (5 bases). The CDR3 contains 16 residues. V lost 4 bases to trimming and J lost 0 bases, with 14 bases between them. Germline V gene lookup returns CDR1 SGHKS and CDR2 YYEKEE (reference sequence). The DNA of the CDR3 is TGTGCCAGCAGCCGAGGCACAGGTATAGCCAAAAACATTCAGTACTTC. Translated: CASSRGTGIAKNIQYF.

The V call is TRBV18, the J call TRBJ2-1; 7 nucleotides match TRBD2. V was pared by 6 bases and J by 6 bases, with 11 bases of the junction left unmatched. Germline V gene sequence: CDR1 KGHSH, CDR2 LQKENI. This CDR3 region has 15 residues. This CDR3 reads CASSWRESRGNEQFF. The CDR3, as DNA: TGTGCCAGCTCGTGGCGGGAGTCCCGGGGCAATGAGCAGTTCTTC. Full variable domain (remainder filled in from reference TRBV18 and TRBJ2-1): NAGVMQNPRHLVRRRGQEARLRCSPMKGHSHVYWYRQLPEEGLKFMVYLQKENIIDESGMPKERFSAEFPKEGPSILRIQQVVRGDSAAYFCASSWRESRGNEQFFGPGTRLTVL.

V is TRBV6-5 and J is TRBJ1-2; tentatively, D is TRBD1 (6 bases). The CDR3 consists of 13 residues. Trimming stripped 4 bases from V and 6 bases from J, with 12 bases between. Germline CDR1 and CDR2: MNHEY and SVGAGI. CDR3 residues: CASSSPTGHGYTF. The DNA for the CDR3 is TGTGCCAGCAGTTCCCCGACAGGCCATGGCTACACCTTC.

This chain joins TRBV10-3 and TRBJ2-1; 8 bases agree with TRBD1. After removal of 6 bases from V and 4 bases from J, the junction contained 5 bases not matched to a gene. This CDR3 comprises 14 residues. Germline V lookup: CDR1 ENHRY, CDR2 SYGVKD. This CDR3 reads CAISRGQGYNEQFF. For the CDR3, the DNA is TGTGCCATCAGCCGTGGACAGGGTTACAATGAGCAGTTCTTC.

This clone was recorded a few times. The genes are TRBV18 and TRBJ1-2; 11 nucleotides agree with TRBD1. There are 16 residues in the CDR3. V shed 2 bases, J shed 8 bases, and the junction held 10 bases outside the gene matches. CDR1 is KGHSH, CDR2 LQKENI, per germline. The CDR3 sequence is CASSPATGTGGVGYTF. In DNA form, the CDR3 reads TGTGCCAGCTCACCAGCTACCGGGACAGGGGGGGTCGGCTACACCTTC.

This clone showed up just a few times. The chain recombines TRBV30 with TRBJ2-5; D unresolved. Trimming cost V 0 bases and J 4 bases, with 9 bases left between them. CDR1 and CDR2 from the germline V gene are GTSNPN and SVGIG (reference sequence). The CDR3 spans 13 residues. This chain's CDR3 is CAWSVQSGETQYF. The DNA of the CDR3 is TGTGCCTGGAGTGTACAGAGTGGAGAGACCCAGTACTTC. Combining the CDR3 with reference TRBV30 and TRBJ2-5 gives the whole variable domain SQTIHQWPATLVQPVGSPLSLECTVEGTSNPNLYWYRQAAGRGLQLLFYSVGIGQISSEVPQNLSASRPQDRQFILSSKKLLLSDSGFYLCAWSVQSGETQYFGPGTRLLVL.

This clone was found a few times. V and J are TRBV9 and TRBJ2-1; 8 nucleotides agree with TRBD1. The CDR3 totals 15 residues. V was clipped by 3 bases and J by 2 bases; unmatched bases: 4. Germline CDR1 SGDLS, CDR2 YYNGEE. In DNA form, the CDR3 reads TGTGCCAGCAGCGCCGACAGGGGAGCCTACAATGAGCAGTTCTTC. This translates into CASSADRGAYNEQFF.

This clone was seen once. The chain combines TRBV9 with TRBJ2-1; D is ambiguous. The ends were cut back, 4 bases at V and 9 bases at J, with 11 bases in the middle. Germline loops: CDR1 SGDLS, CDR2 YYNGEE. There are 12 residues in the CDR3. The CDR3 nucleotides read TGTGCCAGCAGCACCTACCCCGGTGAGCAGTTCTTC. This encodes CASSTYPGEQFF.

This chain uses TRBV7-3 with TRBJ2-3, with 12 positions matching TRBD2. CDR1 is SGHTA and CDR2 is FQGTGA in the germline V gene. With 2 bases clipped from V and 4 bases from J, the junction kept 4 bases outside the gene matches. This CDR3 contains 16 residues. This CDR3 is CASSLSLAGGPDTQYF. Here the CDR3 DNA reads TGTGCCAGCAGCTTATCCCTAGCGGGGGGGCCAGATACGCAGTATTTT. Combining the CDR3 with reference TRBV7-3 and TRBJ2-3 gives the whole variable domain GAGVSQTPSNKVTEKGKYVELRCDPISGHTALYWYRQSLGQGPEFLIYFQGTGAADDSGLPNDRFFAVRPEGSVSTLKIQRTERGDSAVYLCASSLSLAGGPDTQYFGPGTRLTVL.

This clone has more than one count but fewer than ten. The V and J genes are TRBV2 and TRBJ2-3; D gene uncertain. Between the trimmed V and J ends, which lost 7 bases and 2 bases, there was a span of 10 bases. CDR1 and CDR2 (germline): SNHLY, FYNNEI. The CDR3 extends over 13 amino acids. Here the CDR3 DNA reads TGTGCCAGCACAGGAAGCTTCACAGATACGCAGTATTTT. Translated, it gives CASTGSFTDTQYF.

The genes are TRBV9 and TRBJ1-1, with 8 bases identical to TRBD1. V shed 2 bases and J 0 bases; nucleotides not matched to a gene: 3. CDR3 length equals 15 residues. Germline V gene sequence: CDR1 SGDLS, CDR2 YYNGEE. CDR3 protein: CASSVGQAMNTEAFF. Here the CDR3 DNA reads TGTGCCAGCAGCGTGGGACAGGCGATGAACACTGAAGCTTTCTTT.

The gene calls are TRBV9 and TRBJ2-1, with D perhaps TRBD2 (5 bases). CDR3 size: 13 residues. CDR1 and CDR2 (germline): SGDLS, YYNGEE. V lost 3 bases and J lost 9, with 13 bases in between. CDR3 sequence reads: CASSDWRKGEQFF. The CDR3 nucleotides read TGTGCCAGCAGCGATTGGAGGAAGGGTGAGCAGTTCTTC.